The 30 T cell receptor beta chains listed next were all sequenced from one sample in a study of blood T cell repertoires in COVID-19. Generated by immunoSEQ multiplex PCR, the TCRdb table keeps only in-frame clones and is missing some. This table has about 63,000 clones, around 84% appearing once. Sequenced input: peripheral blood. These receptor sequences come from a human donor in a cohort sampled during active COVID-19.

The chain uses TRBV24-1 and TRBJ2-7; no clear D. The CDR3 runs to 14 residues. The germline CDR1 and CDR2 sequences are KGHDR and SFDVKD. The V gene lost 2 bases and the J gene lost 0 bases, with 7 bases spanning the gap. CDR3 amino acids: CATSDSHSSYEQYF. DNA for the CDR3: TGTGCCACCAGTGATTCTCACAGCTCCTACGAGCAGTACTTC.

The rearrangement joins TRBV18 to TRBJ1-2; D possibly corresponds to TRBD1 (6 bases). The V end was cut by 0 bases, the J end by 4 bases, with 18 bases between. Germline V lookup: CDR1 KGHSH, CDR2 LQKENI. The CDR3 covers 17 residues. As DNA, the CDR3 is TGTGCCAGCTCACCACCTATTCGGGACATCAGACCCTATGGCTACACCTTC. Translation gives CASSPPIRDIRPYGYTF.

This chain uses TRBV27 with TRBJ1-2, with D possibly being TRBD1 (6 bases). The CDR3 covers 18 residues. Trimming stripped 2 bases from V and 6 bases from J, with 25 bases between. The germline V gene encodes CDR1 MNHEY and CDR2 SMNVEV (reference sequence). The CDR3, as DNA: TGTGCCAGCAGTTTAACGGCAGGGGAATACAGTTGGGTTAATGGCTACACCTTC. Amino acid sequence: CASSLTAGEYSWVNGYTF.

The chain links TRBV6-5 to TRBJ2-7; D may be TRBD2 (5 bases). The CDR3 is 14 residues long. Germline assignment: CDR1 MNHEY and CDR2 SVGAGI. The V end lost 6 bases, the J end lost 2 bases, and 14 bases lay between the germline ends. The CDR3 sequence: CASSDNGVAYEQYF. DNA for the CDR3: TGTGCCAGCAGCGACAACGGGGTAGCCTACGAGCAGTACTTC.

This rearrangement joins TRBV13 to TRBJ2-6; D call uncertain. The CDR3 extends over 14 amino acids. CDR1 and CDR2 (germline): PRHDT, FYEKMQ (reference sequence). Trimming cost V 6 bases and J 2 bases, with 8 bases left between them. CDR3 nucleotide sequence: TGTGCCAGCAGTATCTATACTGGGGCCAACGTCCTGACTTTC. Protein sequence: CASSIYTGANVLTF.

This chain joins TRBV19 and TRBJ1-5, with D possibly matching TRBD1 (6 bases). Germline V CDR1 and CDR2: LNHDA, SQIVND (reference sequence). CDR3 length equals 15 residues. V was trimmed by 3 bases and J by 7 bases, leaving 16 bases between them. CDR3 in DNA: TGTGCCAGTAGTATGGGGACAAGGAGTAGGCAGCCCCAGCATTTT. Residues: CASSMGTRSRQPQHF.

This chain joins TRBV6-6 and TRBJ1-1; TRBD1 aligns across 7 bases. CDR1 is MNHNY, CDR2 SVGAGI, per germline (reference sequence). The CDR3 consists of 14 residues. The V and J ends lost 5 bases and 0 bases, in that order; junction bases with no gene match: 3. The CDR3: CASSQQGLNTEAFF. The CDR3 nucleotides are TGTGCCAGCAGTCAACAGGGGTTGAACACTGAAGCTTTCTTT.

The rearrangement joins TRBV7-2 to TRBJ2-4, with 10 bases matching TRBD1. The CDR3 is made up of 15 amino acids. Per germline, CDR1 SGHTA and CDR2 FQGNSA. J was trimmed by 13 bases and V by 5 bases; bases with no gene match: 14. Here the CDR3 DNA reads TGTGCCAGCAGCGTACAACTCGGGACAGGGGTCCCACAGTACTTC. Its translation is CASSVQLGTGVPQYF.

V is TRBV13 and J is TRBJ2-7; D possibly corresponds to TRBD1 (6 bases). V was trimmed by 5 bases and J by 5 bases, leaving 16 bases between them. Germline CDR1 reads PRHDT; CDR2 reads FYEKMQ (reference sequence). The CDR3 is 14 amino acids. DNA of the CDR3: TGTGCCAGCAGCACAGGGTTTCCCTTGGACGAGCAGTACTTC. Translating gives CASSTGFPLDEQYF.

The CDR3 loop reads CATSPGTSGGSRDTQYF. The CDR3 nucleotides are TGTGCCACCAGCCCTGGGACTAGCGGGGGGTCTCGGGATACGCAGTATTTT. The chain combines TRBV15 with TRBJ2-3; 15 bases line up with TRBD2. Losses at the gene ends were 5 bases for V and 6 bases for J; bases not matched to a gene: 9. The CDR3 totals 17 residues. Germline-derived CDR1 and CDR2 are LNHNV and YYDKDF (reference sequence).

The V call is TRBV11-1, the J call TRBJ2-7, with 7 bases matching TRBD1. The CDR3 runs 15 residues. CDR1 is SGHAT and CDR2 is FQDESV in the germline V gene (reference sequence). V shed 2 bases and J 0 bases; nucleotides not matched to a gene: 4. CDR3 sequence reads: CASSLRGPSSYEQYF. The CDR3 nucleotides are TGTGCCAGCAGCTTAAGGGGGCCTAGCTCCTACGAGCAGTACTTC.

This chain uses TRBV27 with TRBJ1-5; 8 bases map to TRBD1. There are 14 residues in the CDR3. Germline assignment: CDR1 MNHEY and CDR2 SMNVEV (reference sequence). The J segment lost 6 bases and the V segment lost 6 bases, leaving 7 bases of the junction unmatched. CDR3 residues: CASRLQGAAQPQHF. In DNA, the CDR3 is TGTGCCAGCAGACTTCAGGGGGCGGCTCAGCCCCAGCATTTT.

By sample share, this clone is medium-sized. CDR3 nucleotides: TGTGCCAGCAGCCCCGGGAGAAATTCACCCCTCCACTTT. The encoded protein is CASSPGRNSPLHF. The chain uses TRBV14 and TRBJ1-6; no definite D call. Trimming removed 4 bases from V and 7 bases from J, with 8 bases in between. There are 13 residues in the CDR3. The germline V gene encodes CDR1 SGHDN and CDR2 FVKESK.

Note on this clone: The junction differs from germline at one of its ends, possibly a read error. The chain recombines TRBV6-1 with TRBJ2-7; 10 bases align to TRBD2. Germline CDR1 reads MNHNS; CDR2 reads SASEGT. This CDR3 comprises 15 residues. The CDR3 region has the DNA TGTGCCAGCAGTGAAGGGACTAGCGGCTCCTACGGGCAGTACTTC. Translating gives CASSEGTSGSYGQYF.

The rearrangement joins TRBV4-3 to TRBJ1-2; TRBD1 aligns across 11 bases. Germline V gives CDR1 LGHNA, CDR2 YSLEER. This CDR3 comprises 17 residues. V lost 0 bases to trimming and J lost 7 bases; unmatched junction nucleotides: 10. The CDR3 DNA sequence: TGCGCCAGCAGCCAAGATTCATGGGGACAGGGGGGGGGTGGCTACACCTTC. This codes for CASSQDSWGQGGGGYTF.

This clone was recorded a few times. The chain uses TRBV2 and TRBJ2-7, with 10 bases aligning to TRBD2. Unmatched junction bases numbered 11, after V lost 10 bases and J lost 2 bases. Per germline, CDR1 SNHLY and CDR2 FYNNEI. The CDR3 consists of 15 residues. The CDR3 DNA reads TGTGCCACCAGAAAAGGGACTAGCGCTACCTACGAGCAGTACTTC. This translates into CATRKGTSATYEQYF.

This clone was seen a single time. The chain uses TRBV28 and TRBJ1-2; 7 positions agree with TRBD1. The CDR3 is 15 amino acids. Germline-derived CDR1 and CDR2 are MDHEN and SYDVKM. The V gene end was trimmed by 4 bases and the J gene end by 5 bases; junction bases not matched to a gene: 10. CDR3 DNA: TGTGCCAGCAGTTCTCAGGGGGTTCAGGGGTATGGCTACACCTTC. Translating gives CASSSQGVQGYGYTF.

The V and J genes are TRBV6-2 or TRBV6-3 and TRBJ2-7, with 7 bases identical to TRBD1. Germline V gives CDR1 MNHEY, CDR2 SVGEGT. Trimming cost V 5 bases and J 3 bases; bases outside gene matches: 10. The CDR3 is 15 amino acids. The CDR3 spells CASSSYQGVGYEQYF. The CDR3 DNA is TGTGCCAGCAGTAGTTACCAGGGGGTAGGCTACGAGCAGTACTTC.

The CDR3 bases are TGTGCCAGCAGCCAGAGAGGAACCGGGGAGCTGTTTTTT. It yields the protein CASSQRGTGELFF. V gene TRBV7-9 combines with J gene TRBJ2-2; D gene unclear. Trimming removed 5 bases from V and 5 bases from J, with 9 bases in between. In germline, CDR1 is SEHNR, CDR2 FQNEAQ (reference sequence). This CDR3 is 13 amino acids long. The complete variable domain, with remaining parts taken from reference TRBV7-9 and TRBJ2-2, reads DTGVSQNPRHKITKRGQNVTFRCDPISEHNRLYWYRQTLGQGPEFLTYFQNEAQLEKSRLLSDRFSAERPKGSFSTLEIQRTEQGDSAMYLCASSQRGTGELFFGEGSRLTVL.

V is TRBV5-1 and J is TRBJ2-7, with TRBD1 identical over 12 bases. The CDR3 contains 16 residues. V lost 3 bases to trimming and J lost 7 bases; unmatched junction nucleotides: 11. Germline V gene sequence: CDR1 SGHRS, CDR2 YFSETQ. CDR3 nucleotide sequence: TGCGCCAGCAGCTCCGAAGAGGGGACAGGGGGCCGTGAGCAGTACTTC. The encoded protein is CASSSEEGTGGREQYF.

The V and J genes are TRBV24-1 and TRBJ2-3, with 8 nucleotides matching TRBD2. Germline V gene sequence: CDR1 KGHDR, CDR2 SFDVKD. This CDR3 contains 17 residues. V shed 4 bases and J 5 bases; nucleotides not matched to a gene: 13. In DNA form, the CDR3 reads TGTGCCACCAGTGACTCCCCGGGTAGCGGGACCAGAGATACGCAGTATTTT. It encodes CATSDSPGSGTRDTQYF.

This chain joins TRBV28 and TRBJ1-2, with TRBD1 matching 7 bases. J gave up 4 bases and V 6 bases, and 5 bases lay outside the gene matches. Germline V gene lookup returns CDR1 MDHEN and CDR2 SYDVKM. This CDR3 spans 13 amino acids. The CDR3 is CASSPRDSYGYTF. The DNA of the CDR3 is TGTGCCAGCAGCCCCCGGGACAGCTATGGCTACACCTTC.

V usage is TRBV5-6 and J usage is TRBJ2-1, with TRBD2 matching over 9 bases. The germline CDR1 and CDR2 sequences are SGHDT and YYEEEE. V shed 4 bases, J shed 6 bases, and the junction held 8 bases outside the gene matches. The CDR3 spans 15 residues. CDR3 DNA sequence: TGTGCCAGCAGCCAGGGACTAGCTTTAGGCAATGAGCAGTTCTTC. Translation gives CASSQGLALGNEQFF.

V gene TRBV3-1 (or the pseudogene TRBV3-2) combines with J gene TRBJ2-3; possibly TRBD2 for D (6 bases). Trimming shortened V by 8 bases and J by 1 base, and 16 bases separated the two germline ends. In germline, CDR1 is LGHDT, CDR2 YNNKEL (reference sequence). This CDR3 comprises 15 residues. CDR3 coding DNA: TGTGCCAGCGGGAGGAGCGGGTCGCGCACAGATACGCAGTATTTT. This sequence encodes CASGRSGSRTDTQYF.

In this sample, this clone turned up once. The chain couples TRBV5-5 to TRBJ1-3, with unresolved D. Germline CDR1 is SGHKS and CDR2 is YYEKEE (reference sequence). This CDR3 spans 15 amino acids. Trimming removed 3 bases at V and 3 bases at J, with 13 bases between. CDR3 amino acids: CASSSQNSIGNTIYF. CDR3 nucleotide sequence: TGTGCCAGCAGCTCCCAAAATTCCATTGGAAACACCATATATTTT. The full variable domain, with the rest looked up from reference TRBV5-5 and TRBJ1-3, is DAGVTQSPTHLIKTRGQQVTLRCSPISGHKSVSWYQQVLGQGPQFIFQYYEKEERGRGNFPDRFSARQFPNYSSELNVNALLLGDSALYLCASSSQNSIGNTIYFGEGSWLTVV.

The CDR3 reads CASSYSSAQPQHF. CDR3 nucleotide sequence: TGTGCCAGCAGTTACTCGAGTGCTCAGCCCCAGCATTTT. The gene calls are TRBV6-5 and TRBJ1-5; D is ambiguous. The CDR3 runs to 13 residues. Germline CDR1 MNHEY, CDR2 SVGAGI. Trimming removed 0 bases at V and 6 bases at J, with 6 bases between.

V usage is TRBV11-2 and J usage is TRBJ2-1; 8 nucleotides line up with TRBD2. Germline V gives CDR1 SGHAT, CDR2 FQNNGV. The CDR3 is made up of 13 amino acids. The junction had 7 bases not matched to a gene; V was cut back by 0 bases and J by 15 bases. CDR3 nucleotides: TGTGCCAGCAGCTTAGATCCCAGCGGGAGTCGGTTCTTC. Translating it yields CASSLDPSGSRFF.

This clone was observed once. The chain recombines TRBV6-5 with TRBJ1-5, with D tentatively TRBD1 (6 bases). Trimming left V 2 bases short and J 5 bases short, with 16 bases between. Germline-derived CDR1 and CDR2 are MNHEY and SVGAGI. The CDR3 spans 16 residues. The CDR3 coding sequence is TGTGCCAGCAGTTACCACGGAGGGAGGGGGGATCAGCCCCAGCATTTT. Its protein is CASSYHGGRGDQPQHF.

This rearrangement joins TRBV28 to TRBJ2-1; 13 positions match TRBD2. The V gene's germline CDR1 is MDHEN and CDR2 SYDVKM. The CDR3 extends over 14 amino acids. The J segment lost 10 bases and the V segment lost 5 bases, leaving 5 bases of the junction unmatched. As DNA, the CDR3 is TGTGCCAGCAGTCCTCCGGGACTAGCGGGGGAGCAGTTCTTC. It codes for CASSPPGLAGEQFF.

This clone appeared once. V and J are TRBV27 and TRBJ2-7; D possibly corresponds to TRBD2 (7 bases). The CDR3 is 13 amino acids. Trimming removed 6 bases from V and 3 bases from J, with 12 bases in between. CDR1 MNHEY and CDR2 SMNVEV come from the germline V gene (reference sequence). The CDR3 region is CASSLGGGYEQYF. The DNA of the CDR3 is TGTGCCAGCAGCCTAGGGGGGGGCTACGAGCAGTACTTC.